This T cell receptor (beta chain) was sequenced for a study of post-analysis software for immune sequencing data. Details on this clonotype: Its target is unknown.

Germline assignment: CDR1 SQVTM and CDR2 ANQGSEA. The V segment lost 5 bases and the J segment 6 bases; nucleotides outside the gene matches: 10. CDR3 size: 14 residues. Regarding the study as a whole: The study found TRBV5-6, TRBV5-1 and TRBV20-1 among 4 or 5 TRBV segments more frequent in patients than controls.

Prepared TCR beta cDNA libraries contained unique molecular identifiers. Via MiXCR, TCRdb re-called the PCR reads, giving one row per CDR3 protein. The sample gives about 770,000 distinct CDR3 sequences, approximately 44% of which show up once; roughly 5% is in the top ten. The sequence was obtained from a girl aged 10 to 17 with multiple sclerosis. The chain carries TRBV29-1 and TRBJ2-1, with TRBD1 matching 7 bases. The sample comprised blood. DNA for the CDR3: TGCAGCGTTCAACGGGGCAGGGGGATCAATGAGCAGTTCTTC. Amino acids: CSVQRGRGINEQFF.